This T cell receptor beta chain was found in a study of shared clonotypes between healthy human individuals. Using immunoSEQ multiplex PCR, the repertoire was profiled, and TCRdb retains in-frame clones only, with some absent. The top ten clones hold roughly an eighth of a sample with about 470,000 clones, roughly 77% of them seen once. This CDR3 region has 15 residues. Germline V gives CDR1 MGHRA, CDR2 YSYEKL. The V gene end was trimmed by 3 bases and the J gene end by 2 bases; junction bases not matched to a gene: 4. Donors were healthy HIV-negative adults without recent acute infections or vaccinations.

The sequencing sample was made of PBMCs. This clonotype originated in a woman aged 40 to 49 in good health. Some clones in this sample may be carry-over from other donors' samples. The chain combines TRBV4-1 with TRBJ1-1, with 9 bases aligning to TRBD1. The DNA for the CDR3 is TGCGCCAGCAGCCAGGGACAGGGTGGCAACACTGAAGCTTTCTTT. Amino acid sequence: CASSQGQGGNTEAFF.